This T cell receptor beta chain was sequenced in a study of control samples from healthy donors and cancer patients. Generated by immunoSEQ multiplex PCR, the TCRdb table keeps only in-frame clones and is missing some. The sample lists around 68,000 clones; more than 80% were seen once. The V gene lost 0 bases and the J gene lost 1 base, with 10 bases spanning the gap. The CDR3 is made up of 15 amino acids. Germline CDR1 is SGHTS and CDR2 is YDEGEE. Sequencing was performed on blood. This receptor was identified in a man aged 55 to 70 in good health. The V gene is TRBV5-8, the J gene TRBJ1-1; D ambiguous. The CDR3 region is CASSLGRNWNTEAFF. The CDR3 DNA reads TGTGCCAGCAGCTTGGGCAGAAACTGGAACACTGAAGCTTTCTTT. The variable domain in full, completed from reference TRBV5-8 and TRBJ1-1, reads EAGVTQSPTHLIKTRGQQATLRCSPISGHTSVYWYQQALGLGLQFLLWYDEGEERNRGNFPPRFSGRQFPNYSSELNVNALELEDSALYLCASSLGRNWNTEAFFGQGTRLTVV.